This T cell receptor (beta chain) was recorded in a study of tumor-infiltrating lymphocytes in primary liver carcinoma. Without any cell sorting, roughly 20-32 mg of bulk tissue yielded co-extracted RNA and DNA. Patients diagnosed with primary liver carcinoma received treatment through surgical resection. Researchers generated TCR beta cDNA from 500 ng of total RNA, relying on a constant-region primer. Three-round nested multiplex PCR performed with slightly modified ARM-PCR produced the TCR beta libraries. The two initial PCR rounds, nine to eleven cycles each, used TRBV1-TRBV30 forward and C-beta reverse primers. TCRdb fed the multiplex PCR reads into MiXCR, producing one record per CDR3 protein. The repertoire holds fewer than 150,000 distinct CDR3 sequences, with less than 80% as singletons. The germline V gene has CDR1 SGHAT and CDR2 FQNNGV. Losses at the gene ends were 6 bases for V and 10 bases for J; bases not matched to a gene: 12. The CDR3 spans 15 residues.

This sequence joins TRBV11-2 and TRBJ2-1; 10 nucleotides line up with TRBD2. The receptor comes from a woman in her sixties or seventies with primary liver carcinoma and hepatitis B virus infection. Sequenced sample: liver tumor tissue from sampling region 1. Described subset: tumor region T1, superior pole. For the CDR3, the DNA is TGTGCCAGCAGTACAACGGGACTAGCGACACACGAGCAGTTCTTC. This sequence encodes CASSTTGLATHEQFF.